What follows are 26 T cell receptor beta chains derived from one specimen sequenced in a study of cytomegalovirus exposure and HLA in healthy donors. The PCR was carried out with 60 Vbeta primers and 13 Jbeta primers. Sequenced by immunoSEQ multiplex PCR; TCRdb stores in-frame clones only, minus some. The data include 190,000 or so clones; the top ten clones carry roughly 0.74%. Material for sequencing was PBMCs. The receptors were gathered from a boy aged 5 to 17 in good health and CMV-seronegative.

Details on this clone: Other nucleotide sequences from this sample produce the same CDR3. This chain uses TRBV7-9 with TRBJ2-7; D gene ambiguous. V was shortened by 5 bases and J by 0 bases, with 5 bases between the two germline ends. Germline CDR1 is SEHNR and CDR2 is FQNEAQ (reference sequence). The CDR3 runs 12 residues. This CDR3 reads CASSPSSYEQYF. The CDR3 DNA follows: TGTGCCAGCAGCCCGTCCTCCTACGAGCAGTACTTC.

This rearrangement joins TRBV6-1 to TRBJ2-4; unclear D gene. CDR3 length: 13 residues. V dropped 8 bases and J dropped 5 bases, with 13 bases sitting between them. Germline CDR1 and CDR2: MNHNS and SASEGT. The CDR3 nucleotides are TGTGCCAGCTCTAGTCCGACGGAAAACATTCAGTACTTC. Amino acids: CASSSPTENIQYF.

V and J are TRBV5-1 and TRBJ2-1; D is unresolved. The CDR3 runs to 11 residues. V was shortened by 2 bases and J by 10 bases, with 7 bases between the two germline ends. From germline, CDR1 is SGHRS and CDR2 YFSETQ. The CDR3 region has the DNA TGCGCCAGCAGCTTAGAGTCCGAGCAGTTCTTC. Protein product: CASSLESEQFF.

V is TRBV30 and J is TRBJ2-1; D remains unclear. V lost 0 bases and J lost 11, with 11 bases in between. The CDR3 loop spans 12 amino acids. Per germline, CDR1 GTSNPN and CDR2 SVGIG (reference sequence). CDR3 region: CAWSVREAKQFF. The CDR3, as DNA: TGTGCCTGGAGTGTACGAGAGGCCAAGCAGTTCTTC.

This chain uses TRBV7-9 with TRBJ1-1; D may be TRBD1 (6 bases). The CDR3 spans 13 residues. V was shortened by 5 bases and J by 0 bases, with 7 bases between the two germline ends. From germline, CDR1 is SEHNR and CDR2 FQNEAQ (reference sequence). The CDR3 sequence is CASSDRLNTEAFF. The CDR3 bases are TGTGCCAGCAGCGACAGGCTGAACACTGAAGCTTTCTTT.

V is TRBV7-3 and J is TRBJ2-5; 10 nucleotides align to TRBD2. J gave up 4 bases and V 2 bases, and 4 bases lay outside the gene matches. The V gene's germline CDR1 is SGHTA and CDR2 FQGTGA. The length of the CDR3 is 15 residues. CDR3 loop: CASSLFPSGGETQYF. DNA of the CDR3: TGTGCCAGCAGCTTATTCCCTAGCGGGGGAGAGACCCAGTACTTC.

The CDR3 loop is CASSYPRGTDTDTQYF. Here the CDR3 DNA reads TGTGCCAGCAGTTACCCGAGGGGGACAGACACAGATACGCAGTATTTT. The chain links TRBV6-5 to TRBJ2-3, with TRBD1 identical over 7 bases. The CDR3 is made up of 16 amino acids. CDR1 and CDR2 from the germline V gene are MNHEY and SVGAGI. V shed 2 bases, J shed 2 bases, and the junction held 7 bases outside the gene matches.

This chain joins TRBV6-1 and TRBJ2-7, with TRBD1 matching over 9 bases. Unmatched junction bases numbered 3, after V lost 0 bases and J lost 3 bases. From germline, CDR1 is MNHNS and CDR2 SASEGT. This CDR3 spans 15 amino acids. The DNA for the CDR3 is TGTGCCAGCAGTGAAGCAGAGGGACAGGGCTACGAGCAGTACTTC. Amino acids: CASSEAEGQGYEQYF.

V is TRBV9 and J is TRBJ2-1; 10 bases match TRBD2. Trimming removed 4 bases from V and 2 bases from J; junction bases left unmatched: 3. Germline CDR1 and CDR2: SGDLS and YYNGEE. The CDR3 spans 15 residues. CDR3 loop: CASSLSGGAYNEQFF. The DNA of the CDR3 is TGTGCCAGCAGCCTCAGCGGGGGGGCCTACAATGAGCAGTTCTTC.

The chain combines TRBV15 with TRBJ1-1, with a tentative D call TRBD1 (6 bases). Per the germline V gene, CDR1 is LNHNV and CDR2 is YYDKDF (reference sequence). V was trimmed by 0 bases and J by 8 bases, leaving 10 bases between them. The CDR3 is made up of 13 amino acids. The CDR3 region is CATSRDPGTEAFF. The CDR3 coding sequence is TGTGCCACCAGCAGAGACCCCGGGACAGAAGCTTTCTTT.

The rearrangement links TRBV15 to TRBJ1-4; D call uncertain. V shed 3 bases and J shed 2 bases, with 7 bases lying between them. This CDR3 is built from 14 residues. Looked up from germline, CDR1 is LNHNV and CDR2 is YYDKDF (reference sequence). CDR3 bases: TGTGCCACCAGCAGGGCCGGGACTAATGAAAAACTGTTTTTT. It translates to CATSRAGTNEKLFF.

The chain combines TRBV5-1 with TRBJ1-3, with TRBD1 matching 9 bases. J was trimmed by 0 bases and V by 1 base; bases with no gene match: 5. The CDR3 is 17 residues long. CDR1 and CDR2 (germline): SGHRS, YFSETQ. The CDR3 bases are TGCGCCAGCAGCTTGATGGACAGGGGCGGCTCTGGAAACACCATATATTTT. Its protein is CASSLMDRGGSGNTIYF. Complete variable domain (other parts from reference TRBV5-1 and TRBJ1-3): KAGVTQTPRYLIKTRGQQVTLSCSPISGHRSVSWYQQTPGQGLQFLFEYFSETQRNKGNFPGRFSGRQFSNSRSEMNVSTLELGDSALYLCASSLMDRGGSGNTIYFGEGSWLTVV.

J is TRBJ1-2 and V is TRBV10-3; D possibly corresponds to TRBD1 (6 bases). V was shortened by 3 bases and J by 4 bases, with 9 bases between the two germline ends. The CDR3 runs to 13 residues. Germline V gives CDR1 ENHRY, CDR2 SYGVKD. The CDR3 nucleotides are TGTGCCATCAGTGACAGGGGCGGCTATGGCTACACCTTC. Encoded protein: CAISDRGGYGYTF.

The CDR3 loop is CASSAGQGKTGNTIYF. The DNA for the CDR3 is TGTGCCAGTAGTGCCGGACAGGGGAAGACTGGAAACACCATATATTTT. This chain joins TRBV19 and TRBJ1-3; 9 bases align to TRBD1. This CDR3 is built from 16 residues. J was trimmed by 2 bases and V by 5 bases; bases with no gene match: 7. The germline V gene has CDR1 LNHDA and CDR2 SQIVND (reference sequence).

V usage is TRBV27 and J usage is TRBJ2-1; TRBD2 matches at 11 bases. Trimming cost V 5 bases and J 7 bases; bases outside gene matches: 7. Germline V gene data show CDR1 as MNHEY and CDR2 as SMNVEV (reference sequence). The CDR3 has 15 residues. The chain's CDR3 is CASSPETSGVNEQFF. CDR3 DNA sequence: TGTGCCAGCAGTCCGGAGACTAGCGGGGTAAATGAGCAGTTCTTC.

The chain couples TRBV6-1 to TRBJ1-5; TRBD1 aligns across 8 bases. The CDR3 consists of 15 residues. Germline-derived CDR1 and CDR2 are MNHNS and SASEGT. Trimming cost V 7 bases and J 2 bases; bases outside gene matches: 7. For the CDR3, the DNA is TGTGCCAGCATCCAGGGGGCAGAGGGCAATCAGCCCCAGCATTTT. Residues: CASIQGAEGNQPQHF.

The chain has TRBV9 and TRBJ2-5; TRBD1 aligns across 10 bases. There are 15 residues in the CDR3. Losses at the gene ends were 4 bases for V and 5 bases for J; bases not matched to a gene: 8. Germline values: CDR1 SGDLS, CDR2 YYNGEE. CDR3 sequence reads: CASSSEGTGAETQYF. The CDR3 DNA follows: TGTGCCAGCAGCTCAGAGGGGACAGGGGCCGAGACCCAGTACTTC.

The chain joins TRBV27 to TRBJ1-1; D unresolved. Trimming cost V 6 bases and J 1 base, with 12 bases left between them. Germline CDR1 reads MNHEY; CDR2 reads SMNVEV (reference sequence). This CDR3 contains 14 residues. This CDR3 is CASSQGRGNTEAFF. Written as DNA, the CDR3 is TGTGCCAGCAGCCAAGGCCGGGGGAACACTGAAGCTTTCTTT.

This chain joins TRBV27 and TRBJ1-5; maybe TRBD1 (5 bases). Between the trimmed V and J ends, which lost 5 bases and 4 bases, there was a span of 12 bases. Germline values: CDR1 MNHEY, CDR2 SMNVEV (reference sequence). There are 14 residues in the CDR3. CDR3 sequence: CASSRQQENQPQHF. CDR3 sequence (DNA): TGTGCCAGCAGTCGACAACAGGAAAATCAGCCCCAGCATTTT.

V and J are TRBV19 and TRBJ2-7, with 7 nucleotides matching TRBD1. The V segment lost 6 bases and the J segment 1 base; nucleotides outside the gene matches: 6. The CDR3 consists of 14 residues. Germline values: CDR1 LNHDA, CDR2 SQIVND (reference sequence). The CDR3 DNA reads TGTGCCAGTAGCCGGGACAGCAAATCCTACGAGCAGTACTTC. Protein product: CASSRDSKSYEQYF.

The chain carries TRBV14 and TRBJ2-5; perhaps TRBD1 as D (7 bases). In germline, CDR1 is SGHDN, CDR2 FVKESK. V was shortened by 0 bases and J by 3 bases, with 11 bases between the two germline ends. The CDR3 consists of 15 residues. The CDR3 coding sequence is TGTGCCAGCAGCCAAGAGACAGGGAGGAAAGAGACCCAGTACTTC. Protein sequence: CASSQETGRKETQYF. The full variable domain, completed using reference TRBV14 and TRBJ2-5, is EAGVTQFPSHSVIEKGQTVTLRCDPISGHDNLYWYRRVMGKEIKFLLHFVKESKQDESGMPNNRFLAERTGGTYSTLKVQPAELEDSGVYFCASSQETGRKETQYFGPGTRLLVL.

This chain links TRBV7-2 with TRBJ2-5, with TRBD1 identical over 7 bases. There are 14 residues in the CDR3. Losses at the gene ends were 7 bases for V and 2 bases for J; bases not matched to a gene: 7. Germline lookup yields CDR1 SGHTA and CDR2 FQGNSA. The DNA of the CDR3 is TGTGCCAGCACCCAGGACAGGATACAAGAGACCCAGTACTTC. It codes for CASTQDRIQETQYF.

V usage is TRBV19 and J usage is TRBJ2-1; the D is unclear. Germline V gene lookup returns CDR1 LNHDA and CDR2 SQIVND (reference sequence). The CDR3 is 14 amino acids. V was cut by 3 bases and J by 5 bases, with 11 bases left in between. The CDR3 bases are TGTGCCAGTAGTATCGTACTAATTAACAATGAGCAGTTCTTC. The encoded protein is CASSIVLINNEQFF.

The J gene is TRBJ1-2, the V gene TRBV7-9; no clear D. The length of the CDR3 is 12 residues. The ends were cut back, 7 bases at V and 2 bases at J, with 8 bases in the middle. Germline assignment: CDR1 SEHNR and CDR2 FQNEAQ (reference sequence). CDR3 loop: CASNGQNYGYTF. CDR3 coding DNA: TGTGCCAGCAATGGCCAGAACTATGGCTACACCTTC.

This chain joins TRBV9 and TRBJ1-5; D might be TRBD1 (5 bases). V was clipped by 0 bases and J by 7 bases, with 20 bases between them. Germline V lookup: CDR1 SGDLS, CDR2 YYNGEE. This CDR3 comprises 17 residues. The CDR3 here is CASSVDPSPSGLQPQHF. The CDR3 DNA follows: TGTGCCAGCAGCGTAGACCCGAGCCCTTCAGGGCTACAGCCCCAGCATTTT.

The genes are TRBV27 and TRBJ2-2, with D hard to call. The CDR3 runs to 12 residues. V lost 6 bases to trimming and J lost 1 base, with 3 bases between them. Per the germline V gene, CDR1 is MNHEY and CDR2 is SMNVEV (reference sequence). CDR3 sequence reads: CASSQNTGELFF. The CDR3 bases are TGTGCCAGCAGCCAGAACACCGGGGAGCTGTTTTTT.